The 23 T cell receptor beta chains given below trace back to one sample, sequenced in a study of early T cells in non-severe SARS-CoV-2 infection. Each CDR3 protein is one row after TCRdb ran MiXCR on the 5' RACE reads. The repertoire holds roughly 40,000 distinct CDR3 sequences, with 5% to 6.5% as singletons. The source material was whole blood, sampled at baseline. Receptor source: an adult who was a healthcare worker with PCR-confirmed SARS-CoV-2 infection or an uninfected control (not recorded which).

This clonotype was recorded at least ten times. CDR3 sequence (DNA): TGCAGCGTTGTACCCAGGGCGGGCTATGGCTACACCTTC. This sequence encodes CSVVPRAGYGYTF. The rearrangement joins TRBV29-1 to TRBJ1-2; tentative D call: TRBD1 (5 bases). Trimming pared 4 bases from V and 4 bases from J, leaving 13 bases between. Germline CDR1 and CDR2: SQVTM and ANQGSEA. The CDR3 has 13 amino acids.

In its sample, this clonotype was seen many times. The chain employs TRBV4-1 and TRBJ1-5, with a possible D match to TRBD1 (5 bases). CDR3 length equals 16 residues. The V end was cut by 0 bases, the J end by 2 bases, with 11 bases between. Germline V gene sequence: CDR1 MGHRA, CDR2 YSYEKL. In nucleotides, the CDR3 is TGCGCCAGCAGCCAAGACGGGGGTATTGGCAATCAGCCCCAGCATTTT. Translated: CASSQDGGIGNQPQHF.

This clonotype was seen a few times. This chain links TRBV19 with TRBJ1-4; TRBD1 agrees at 7 bases. The CDR3 is 13 residues long. The V gene's germline CDR1 is LNHDA and CDR2 SQIVND (reference sequence). J gave up 7 bases and V 8 bases, and 7 bases lay outside the gene matches. This CDR3 is CASRQGIAEKLFF. The DNA for the CDR3 is TGTGCCAGTCGACAGGGAATTGCTGAAAAACTGTTTTTT.

This clonotype showed up just a few times. The chain is built from TRBV7-2 and TRBJ2-7; the D is unclear. The ends were cut back, 2 bases at V and 5 bases at J, with 7 bases in the middle. Looked up from germline, CDR1 is SGHTA and CDR2 is FQGNSA. The CDR3 runs to 12 residues. CDR3 coding DNA: TGTGCCAGCAGCTTAATGATCCACGAGCAGTACTTC. Translation: CASSLMIHEQYF.

This clonotype was found many times. The rearrangement uses TRBV5-8 and TRBJ1-5, with 7 nucleotides matching TRBD1. The CDR3 spans 16 residues. Looked up from germline, CDR1 is SGHTS and CDR2 is YDEGEE. Trimming at V came to 3 bases and at J to 0 bases, leaving 6 bases not matched to a gene. The CDR3 protein is CASSSGTAHSNQPQHF. The CDR3 coding sequence is TGTGCCAGCAGCTCCGGGACAGCACATAGCAATCAGCCCCAGCATTTT.

Points on this clonotype: This may stem from a read error, because a much larger clone lies one nucleotide away. J is TRBJ2-1 and V is TRBV7-2, with TRBD1 matching 7 bases. The germline CDR1 and CDR2 sequences are SGHTA and FQGNSA. The CDR3 runs 15 residues. Trimming removed 4 bases from V and 6 bases from J; junction bases left unmatched: 9. The CDR3 is CASSYGTASCNEQFF. CDR3 sequence (DNA): TGTGCCAGCAGCTATGGGACAGCCAGCTGCAATGAGCAGTTCTTC.

Many counts were recorded for this clonotype. The genes are TRBV28 and TRBJ1-2; D may be TRBD1 (5 bases). Germline V lookup: CDR1 MDHEN, CDR2 SYDVKM. The CDR3 runs to 14 residues. V was trimmed by 3 bases and J by 3 bases, leaving 11 bases between them. CDR3 amino acids: CASSFGDGYYGYTF. The CDR3 DNA is TGTGCCAGCAGTTTTGGGGACGGCTACTATGGCTACACCTTC.

This clonotype has a count of ten or more. This rearrangement joins TRBV5-4 to TRBJ1-1; D is possibly TRBD1 (5 bases). Germline V gene data show CDR1 as SGHNT and CDR2 as YYREEE (reference sequence). The ends were cut back, 0 bases at V and 5 bases at J, with 14 bases in the middle. The length of the CDR3 is 15 residues. This chain's CDR3 is CASSLVTGPGTEAFF. The CDR3 DNA sequence: TGTGCCAGCAGCTTGGTGACGGGACCGGGGACTGAAGCTTTCTTT. Full variable domain (missing parts from reference TRBV5-4 and TRBJ1-1): ETGVTQSPTHLIKTRGQQVTLRCSSQSGHNTVSWYQQALGQGPQFIFQYYREEENGRGNFPPRFSGLQFPNYSSELNVNALELDDSALYLCASSLVTGPGTEAFFGQGTRLTVV.

The chain carries TRBV7-2 and TRBJ1-2; tentative D call: TRBD1 (6 bases). Germline loops: CDR1 SGHTA, CDR2 FQGNSA. CDR3 length equals 14 residues. The V end was cut by 1 base, the J end by 3 bases, with 9 bases between. The CDR3 spells CASSLGAGDYGYTF. The CDR3 nucleotides are TGTGCCAGCAGCTTAGGGGCAGGGGACTATGGCTACACCTTC.

The chain joins TRBV11-2 to TRBJ2-1; 12 positions agree with TRBD2. This CDR3 is built from 19 residues. V shed 2 bases and J 6 bases; nucleotides not matched to a gene: 14. Germline V gives CDR1 SGHAT, CDR2 FQNNGV. The CDR3 spells CASSLYATSGGRTTNEQFF. CDR3 nucleotide sequence: TGTGCCAGCAGCTTATACGCGACTAGCGGGGGACGAACTACCAATGAGCAGTTCTTC. Drawing the rest from reference TRBV11-2 and TRBJ2-1, the complete variable domain is EAGVAQSPRYKIIEKRQSVAFWCNPISGHATLYWYQQILGQGPKLLIQFQNNGVVDDSQLPKDRFSAERLKGVDSTLKIQPAKLEDSAVYLCASSLYATSGGRTTNEQFFGPGTRLTVL.

Ten or more counts support this clonotype. The V call is TRBV3-1, the J call TRBJ2-3; tentatively, D is TRBD1 (5 bases). The CDR3 covers 16 residues. Trimming took off 3 bases at V and 1 base at J, with 14 bases between the two ends. Germline CDR1 is LGHDT and CDR2 is YNNKEL (reference sequence). In DNA, the CDR3 is TGTGCCAGCAGCCATCCCCTGGGGCCCGGCACAGATACGCAGTATTTT. This codes for CASSHPLGPGTDTQYF.

This chain links TRBV19 with TRBJ2-5; D call uncertain. The CDR3 sequence is 11 residues long. Germline V gene sequence: CDR1 LNHDA, CDR2 SQIVND (reference sequence). Trimming took 6 bases from V and 2 from J, leaving 4 bases between them. CDR3 nucleotides: TGTGCCAGTAGACAGCAAGAGACCCAGTACTTC. Protein sequence: CASRQQETQYF.

This clonotype was observed many times. The chain joins TRBV27 to TRBJ2-7; D not resolved. Germline CDR1 is MNHEY and CDR2 is SMNVEV (reference sequence). Trimming removed 5 bases from V and 3 bases from J, with 14 bases in between. This CDR3 comprises 14 residues. CDR3 amino acids: CASSPTGSFYEQYF. The CDR3 nucleotides are TGTGCCAGCAGTCCGACTGGTTCGTTCTACGAGCAGTACTTC.

This clonotype was seen ten or more times. The chain is built from TRBV7-9 and TRBJ1-1; the D is unclear. With 5 bases removed from V and 0 bases from J, the gap between germline ends came to 10 bases. CDR3 length equals 14 residues. Germline CDR1 SEHNR, CDR2 FQNEAQ (reference sequence). The DNA for the CDR3 is TGTGCCAGCAGCCTGACCGGGCTGAACACTGAAGCTTTCTTT. Translation: CASSLTGLNTEAFF.

This clonotype appeared many times. The chain combines TRBV6-1 with TRBJ1-5; the D is unclear. This CDR3 comprises 11 residues. Trimming took off 4 bases at V and 4 bases at J, with 2 bases between the two ends. CDR1 is MNHNS and CDR2 is SASEGT in the germline V gene. CDR3 sequence reads: CASSGNQPQHF. For the CDR3, the DNA is TGTGCCAGCAGTGGAAATCAGCCCCAGCATTTT.

In its sample, this clonotype was seen a few times. The V gene is TRBV10-2, the J gene TRBJ1-4, with D possibly being TRBD1 (6 bases). This CDR3 region has 13 residues. Germline-derived CDR1 and CDR2 are WSHSY and SAAADI. Trimming removed 6 bases from V and 7 bases from J, with 12 bases in between. The CDR3 region is CASSGSRGEKLFF. The CDR3 nucleotides are TGCGCCAGCAGCGGGAGCAGGGGTGAAAAACTGTTTTTT.

The rearrangement joins TRBV11-2 to TRBJ2-5; the D gene could be TRBD1 or TRBD2 (6 bases each). V dropped 3 bases and J dropped 4 bases, with 9 bases sitting between them. The CDR3 is 13 amino acids. Looked up from germline, CDR1 is SGHAT and CDR2 is FQNNGV. The CDR3 protein is CASSFPGAETQYF. Here the CDR3 DNA reads TGTGCCAGCAGCTTCCCGGGGGCAGAGACCCAGTACTTC. Variable domain in full (rest from reference TRBV11-2 and TRBJ2-5): EAGVAQSPRYKIIEKRQSVAFWCNPISGHATLYWYQQILGQGPKLLIQFQNNGVVDDSQLPKDRFSAERLKGVDSTLKIQPAKLEDSAVYLCASSFPGAETQYFGPGTRLLVL.

This chain joins TRBV19 and TRBJ2-3, with 7 nucleotides matching TRBD2. V lost 3 bases to trimming and J lost 5 bases; unmatched junction nucleotides: 2. From germline, CDR1 is LNHDA and CDR2 SQIVND (reference sequence). The length of the CDR3 is 13 residues. Here the CDR3 reads CASSITSEDTQYF. As DNA, the CDR3 is TGTGCCAGTAGTATCACTAGCGAAGATACGCAGTATTTT.

This clonotype was recorded many times. CDR3 amino acids: CAISESVAENTIYF. CDR3 nucleotides: TGTGCCATCAGTGAGTCCGTTGCGGAAAACACCATATATTTT. V is TRBV10-3 and J is TRBJ1-3, with D unclear. V gave up 0 bases and J gave up 6 bases, with 9 bases separating them. The CDR3 runs to 14 residues. Germline V lookup: CDR1 ENHRY, CDR2 SYGVKD.

This clonotype was detected ten times or more. This sequence joins TRBV29-1 and TRBJ1-4, with TRBD1 matching over 7 bases. The CDR3 contains 15 residues. Trimming took 0 bases from V and 5 from J; bases not matched to a gene: 6. Germline CDR1 is SQVTM and CDR2 is ANQGSEA. CDR3 sequence reads: CSVEDEEGQNEKLFF. In DNA, the CDR3 is TGCAGCGTTGAAGACGAGGAGGGACAGAATGAAAAACTGTTTTTT.

J is TRBJ2-5 and V is TRBV29-1, with TRBD1 as a possible D gene (7 bases). This CDR3 is built from 16 residues. Germline V gives CDR1 SQVTM, CDR2 ANQGSEA. V was cut by 4 bases and J by 1 base, with 19 bases left in between. The CDR3 here is CSVGRPRQGGQETQYF. The CDR3 bases are TGCAGCGTTGGACGTCCGAGACAGGGAGGCCAAGAGACCCAGTACTTC.

This clonotype came up many times. The rearrangement joins TRBV20-1 to TRBJ2-3; 7 bases map to TRBD1. V gave up 8 bases and J gave up 5 bases; unmatched junction bases: 13. This CDR3 has 14 residues. Germline values: CDR1 DFQATT, CDR2 SNEGSKA (reference sequence). This CDR3 reads CSNLGQAEVDTQYF. The CDR3 DNA sequence: TGCAGTAACCTTGGACAGGCGGAGGTAGATACGCAGTATTTT.

With respect to this clonotype: A much larger clone is a single base away; this may be a read error. The chain carries TRBV2 and TRBJ2-2, with 7 bases matching TRBD1. CDR3 size: 14 residues. Germline V gives CDR1 SNHLY, CDR2 FYNNEI. The CDR3 region has the DNA TGTGCCAGCAAGGTGGACAGGCCCACCAGGGAGCTGTTTTTT. Encoded protein: CASKVDRPTRELFF.